The rows below give T cell receptor beta chains drawn from one sample of a study of T-cell reconstitution after alpha-beta-depleted transplantation in children. In TCRdb, the PCR reads were re-called with MiXCR into one record per CDR3 protein. The sample carries hundreds of thousands of distinct CDR3 sequences, 15% to 20% recorded once. This specimen consisted of PBMCs, mostly from graft donor cells, obtained 360 days after TCRalphabeta/CD19-depleted stem cell transplant. These receptors originate from a male patient between 2 and 15 years old who had a stem cell transplant for acute lymphoblastic leukemia, so the T cells may come from the graft donor. Each CDR3 is given with its conserved first and last residue. Fields, in order: J gene, clone size, V gene, D gene, CDR3 protein. D genes are given only for firm matches. A clone size is listed for some rows: how often the clone was seen (once, few, many), or a class if it is expanded.

>TRBJ2-1|few|TRBV27|-
CASSHQPQGWQFF
>TRBJ1-5|-|TRBV28|TRBD1
CASSNRGPQHF
>TRBJ1-1|-|TRBV29-1|TRBD1
CSVVGTGSTEAFF
>TRBJ2-1|few|TRBV6-5|-
CASSYTATVSNEQFF
>TRBJ1-5|few|TRBV12-3/TRBV12-4|-
CASSFRKSNQPQHF
>TRBJ2-1|few|TRBV20-1|TRBD1
CSADPGTGSYNEQFF
>TRBJ1-1|-|TRBV20-1|-
CSARSANTEAFF
>TRBJ2-2|many|TRBV4-3|-
CASSRPPGELFF
>TRBJ2-5|-|TRBV7-6|-
CASSLNRERFQETQYF
>TRBJ2-1|few|TRBV4-3|TRBD2
CASSQVPLAGANEQFF
>TRBJ2-1|once|TRBV20-1|TRBD2
CSGRGTSGRREGYNEQFF
>TRBJ2-7|-|TRBV7-2|TRBD1
CASSPDRGHEQYF
>TRBJ2-1|few|TRBV28|TRBD2
CASSSPSGRAFNEQFF
>TRBJ2-2|-|TRBV5-6|-
CASSLGMGGATGELFF
>TRBJ2-1|few|TRBV5-1|-
CASSSPIGGTYNEQFF
>TRBJ2-7|-|TRBV4-3|TRBD2
CASSQAGGPSPYEQYF
>TRBJ1-6|few|TRBV6-1|TRBD1
CASTRQGASSPLHF
>TRBJ1-1|-|TRBV30|-
CAWNPMNTEAFF
>TRBJ1-2|-|TRBV4-2|-
CASSQGQNNYGYTF
>TRBJ2-1|many|TRBV6-2/TRBV6-3|-
CASRAFSGGRSYNEQFF
>TRBJ2-5|-|TRBV4-3|TRBD2
CASSQEVAGVETQYF
>TRBJ2-2|-|TRBV7-3|TRBD2
CASRIGEGGELFF
>TRBJ2-1|few|TRBV18|TRBD2
CASSPPGGRPWNEQFF
>TRBJ2-1|few|TRBV27|-
CASTQKARGQFF
>TRBJ2-3|many|TRBV5-1|TRBD2
CASGSSGGADTQYF
>TRBJ2-2|many|TRBV29-1|TRBD1
CSVRRTGTNTGELFF
>TRBJ1-2|few|TRBV5-1|-
CASSLNSGTDYGYTF
>TRBJ2-3|many|TRBV5-1|-
CASSWTARASTDTQYF
>TRBJ1-2|few|TRBV7-2|-
CASSLERFYGYTF
>TRBJ2-2|-|TRBV5-1|-
CASSLERYQARPGELFF
>TRBJ2-5|-|TRBV7-2|TRBD2
CASSLVREAVQETQYF
>TRBJ2-1|few|TRBV15|-
CATSVSPREQFF
>TRBJ1-2|-|TRBV5-5|TRBD1
CASLGTGARSYGYTF
>TRBJ2-1|few|TRBV12-3/TRBV12-4|TRBD2
CASSRGLAGVNEQFF
>TRBJ2-5|-|TRBV7-8|TRBD1
CASSLGFDRADQETQYF
>TRBJ1-1|many|TRBV5-1|TRBD1
CASSSGQGNTEAFF
>TRBJ1-5|few|TRBV12-3/TRBV12-4|TRBD1
CASTHGTGVETNQPQHF
>TRBJ2-1|-|TRBV12-3/TRBV12-4|-
CASSFPARGAGGRRSEQFF
>TRBJ2-2|few|TRBV10-3|TRBD2
CAIQGGVNTGELFF
>TRBJ2-5|many|TRBV12-3/TRBV12-4|-
CASSLWGDLQETQYF
>TRBJ1-4|few|TRBV7-9|-
CASSPYGAGLFFSTNEKLFF
>TRBJ2-2|few|TRBV28|-
CASSLIENSGPNTGELFF
>TRBJ2-1|-|TRBV7-2|-
CASSIDRFSYNEQFF
>TRBJ2-4|few|TRBV6-1|-
CASSPWDSRRAKNIQYF
>TRBJ2-7|few|TRBV6-1|TRBD1
CASIPWTGAKYEQYF
>TRBJ1-1|few|TRBV4-3|TRBD1
CASSLGTGDTEAFF
>TRBJ2-2|-|TRBV29-1|-
CSVGALNTGELFF
>TRBJ1-1|few|TRBV9|TRBD1
CASSVSGGTEAFF
>TRBJ2-3|-|TRBV19|-
CASSGAVRGSTDTQYF
>TRBJ2-1|-|TRBV11-2|TRBD2
CASSDGPGLAGDEQFF